Below are 21 T cell receptor beta chains sequenced from a single sample in a study of blood T cell repertoires in COVID-19. Some clones are missing from TCRdb's copy, which holds only in-frame ones; the method was immunoSEQ multiplex PCR. The sample includes around 300,000 clones, 90% of them seen just once. The sample was peripheral blood. These TCRs come from a woman in her 40s with COVID-19, enrolled during active disease.

The genes are TRBV4-3 and TRBJ1-1, with unresolved D. Germline V gene data show CDR1 as LGHNA and CDR2 as YSLEER. V dropped 0 bases and J dropped 9 bases, with 14 bases sitting between them. The CDR3 totals 14 residues. For the CDR3, the DNA is TGCGCCAGCAGCCAAGAATCCGCGGGAGGGAAAGCTTTCTTT. It is translated as CASSQESAGGKAFF.

This clone turned up a few times. The chain couples TRBV4-3 to TRBJ2-2; D is possibly TRBD2 (6 bases). Germline V lookup: CDR1 LGHNA, CDR2 YSLEER. The CDR3 totals 16 residues. Trimming removed 3 bases from V and 3 bases from J, with 14 bases in between. CDR3 sequence reads: CASSQWGTWDTGELFF. The CDR3 DNA follows: TGCGCCAGCAGCCAGTGGGGGACTTGGGACACCGGGGAGCTGTTTTTT.

The V call is TRBV5-6, the J call TRBJ1-5; the D gene is possibly TRBD1 (5 bases). V lost 2 bases and J lost 0, with 9 bases in between. This CDR3 spans 15 amino acids. Germline V CDR1 and CDR2: SGHDT, YYEEEE. The CDR3 region is CASSLGRVSNQPQHF. Written as DNA, the CDR3 is TGTGCCAGCAGCTTAGGCAGGGTTAGCAATCAGCCCCAGCATTTT. The complete variable domain, with remaining parts taken from reference TRBV5-6 and TRBJ1-5, reads DAGVTQSPTHLIKTRGQQVTLRCSPKSGHDTVSWYQQALGQGPQFIFQYYEEEERQRGNFPDRFSGHQFPNYSSELNVNALLLGDSALYLCASSLGRVSNQPQHFGDGTRLSIL.

The chain recombines TRBV5-4 with TRBJ1-4; D remains ambiguous. CDR1 and CDR2 from the germline V gene are SGHNT and YYREEE (reference sequence). Between the trimmed V and J ends, which lost 7 bases and 8 bases, there was a span of 21 bases. The CDR3 extends over 15 amino acids. The CDR3 region is CASFASGAGHEKLFF. CDR3 coding DNA: TGTGCCAGCTTTGCATCGGGAGCCGGGCACGAAAAACTGTTTTTT.

This clone appeared a single time. The chain has TRBV6-1 and TRBJ2-7, with 7 bases fitting TRBD2. Looked up from germline, CDR1 is MNHNS and CDR2 is SASEGT. The CDR3 covers 15 residues. V trimming: 2 bases; J trimming: 4 bases; junction bases outside the gene matches: 8. This CDR3 reads CASSEWGGNRYEQYF. CDR3 coding DNA: TGTGCCAGCAGTGAATGGGGGGGTAATCGGTACGAGCAGTACTTC.

This chain joins TRBV7-2 and TRBJ1-2, with D unresolved. CDR1 is SGHTA, CDR2 FQGNSA, per germline. Trimming shortened V by 2 bases and J by 3 bases, and 16 bases separated the two germline ends. This CDR3 spans 16 amino acids. Written as DNA, the CDR3 is TGTGCCAGCAGCTTATCCGGGAGCCCCTGGCACTATGGCTACACCTTC. This gives the protein CASSLSGSPWHYGYTF.

Points on this clone: The same CDR3 is also encoded by other DNA sequences in this sample. The chain carries TRBV7-9 and TRBJ2-5; D gene ambiguous. V lost 1 base and J lost 1, with 7 bases in between. Per the germline V gene, CDR1 is SEHNR and CDR2 is FQNEAQ (reference sequence). The CDR3 has 14 residues. In nucleotides, the CDR3 is TGTGCCAGCAGCTTAGGAACAGCCCAAGAGACCCAGTACTTC. Protein sequence: CASSLGTAQETQYF.

The chain joins TRBV29-1 to TRBJ1-2, with 10 bases fitting TRBD1. CDR3 length: 17 amino acids. Germline-derived CDR1 and CDR2 are SQVTM and ANQGSEA. The junction had 11 bases not matched to a gene; V was cut back by 4 bases and J by 0 bases. CDR3 coding DNA: TGCAGCGTTGCGAGACAGGGGGCGAGTAAACCTAACTATGGCTACACCTTC. This codes for CSVARQGASKPNYGYTF.

The chain recombines TRBV27 with TRBJ1-2, with 7 bases identical to TRBD1. The CDR3 consists of 16 residues. Per the germline V gene, CDR1 is MNHEY and CDR2 is SMNVEV (reference sequence). The trim removed 1 base at V and 4 bases at J, leaving 9 bases unmatched. The CDR3 spells CASSLFFQGGGYGYTF. The CDR3 nucleotides read TGTGCCAGCAGTTTATTTTTCCAGGGGGGCGGCTATGGCTACACCTTC.

J is TRBJ2-3 and V is TRBV19; weak D call: TRBD1 (7 bases). Germline V gene data show CDR1 as LNHDA and CDR2 as SQIVND (reference sequence). This CDR3 is 15 amino acids long. V was shortened by 1 base and J by 4 bases, with 12 bases between the two germline ends. CDR3 sequence (DNA): TGTGCCAGTAGTATAGTCGACAGGGAGGCAGATACGCAGTATTTT. This sequence encodes CASSIVDREADTQYF.

The V and J genes are TRBV24-1 and TRBJ2-5; 7 nucleotides match TRBD1. Germline-derived CDR1 and CDR2 are KGHDR and SFDVKD. CDR3 length: 15 amino acids. V lost 6 bases to trimming and J lost 1 base; unmatched junction nucleotides: 7. This CDR3 reads CATSSFRQGQETQYF. CDR3 nucleotide sequence: TGTGCCACCAGTTCGTTCCGACAGGGCCAAGAGACCCAGTACTTC.

This sequence joins TRBV7-2 and TRBJ2-5; TRBD2 aligns across 14 bases. CDR3 size: 16 residues. V trimming: 5 bases; J trimming: 3 bases; junction bases outside the gene matches: 5. In germline, CDR1 is SGHTA, CDR2 FQGNSA. CDR3 protein: CASSRQGLAGEETQYF. The DNA for the CDR3 is TGTGCCAGCAGCCGTCAGGGACTAGCGGGAGAAGAGACCCAGTACTTC.

The rearrangement uses TRBV24-1 and TRBJ1-5; a weak D match, TRBD1 (6 bases). There are 14 residues in the CDR3. Germline loops: CDR1 KGHDR, CDR2 SFDVKD. V dropped 6 bases and J dropped 3 bases, with 11 bases sitting between them. CDR3: CATSKTGHNQPQHF. In nucleotides, the CDR3 is TGTGCCACCAGTAAGACAGGACACAATCAGCCCCAGCATTTT.

V is TRBV28 and J is TRBJ2-6, with D perhaps matching TRBD2 (5 bases). The germline V gene has CDR1 MDHEN and CDR2 SYDVKM. V was cut by 5 bases and J by 0 bases, with 17 bases left in between. The CDR3 has 18 residues. In DNA, the CDR3 is TGTGCCAGCAGTGCTGCGGGCGGGTCCGGCTCTGGGGCCAACGTCCTGACTTTC. It translates to CASSAAGGSGSGANVLTF.

This clone was picked up one time. V is TRBV9 and J is TRBJ1-2; tentative D call: TRBD1 (5 bases). The CDR3 extends over 15 amino acids. Germline lookup yields CDR1 SGDLS and CDR2 YYNGEE. The V and J ends lost 5 bases and 2 bases respectively, with 16 bases between them. The CDR3: CASSPGFGGNYGYTF. The CDR3 DNA follows: TGTGCCAGCAGTCCCGGGTTTGGGGGGAACTATGGCTACACCTTC.

The chain has TRBV11-3 and TRBJ1-1; 10 bases line up with TRBD1. Germline V gene data show CDR1 as SGHNT and CDR2 as YENEEA. The ends lost 6 bases at V and 5 bases at J; junction bases unmatched: 12. This CDR3 is 16 amino acids long. CDR3 amino acids: CASRVTPTGGVTEAFF. CDR3 DNA sequence: TGTGCCAGCAGAGTTACGCCGACAGGGGGCGTTACTGAAGCTTTCTTT.

The chain combines TRBV5-1 with TRBJ1-1, with TRBD1 matching over 9 bases. The trim removed 4 bases at V and 3 bases at J, leaving 10 bases unmatched. CDR3 length: 16 residues. Germline-derived CDR1 and CDR2 are SGHRS and YFSETQ. CDR3 in amino acids: CASSRTSTGGDTEAFF. In nucleotides, the CDR3 is TGCGCCAGCAGCCGGACCTCGACAGGGGGGGACACTGAAGCTTTCTTT.

Only a few counts were recorded for this clone. The chain carries TRBV6-2 or TRBV6-3 and TRBJ1-5; no reliable D call. The V and J ends lost 2 bases and 4 bases respectively, with 6 bases between them. CDR3 size: 13 residues. Germline values: CDR1 MNHEY, CDR2 SVGEGT. Here the CDR3 DNA reads TGTGCCAGCAGTTACGCGGGGAATCAGCCCCAGCATTTT. Its translation: CASSYAGNQPQHF.

The chain combines TRBV7-9 with TRBJ2-1; 8 positions agree with TRBD2. The CDR3 sequence is 10 residues long. Germline V gives CDR1 SEHNR, CDR2 FQNEAQ (reference sequence). J lost 11 bases, V lost 10 bases, and 4 bases had no gene match. CDR3 in amino acids: CATVAGQQFF. The CDR3 coding sequence is TGTGCCACCGTAGCGGGGCAGCAGTTCTTC. Together with reference TRBV7-9 and TRBJ2-1, the CDR3 gives the full variable domain: DTGVSQNPRHKITKRGQNVTFRCDPISEHNRLYWYRQTLGQGPEFLTYFQNEAQLEKSRLLSDRFSAERPKGSFSTLEIQRTEQGDSAMYLCATVAGQQFFGPGTRLTVL.

A few counts support this clone. J is TRBJ1-5 and V is TRBV7-9; D might be TRBD1 (6 bases). Germline V lookup: CDR1 SEHNR, CDR2 FQNEAQ (reference sequence). Trimming removed 0 bases at V and 0 bases at J, with 12 bases between. This CDR3 contains 17 residues. CDR3 DNA sequence: TGTGCCAGCAGCTTAGCGGGCACAGGGAGTAGCAATCAGCCCCAGCATTTT. Protein sequence: CASSLAGTGSSNQPQHF.

V gene TRBV15 combines with J gene TRBJ1-1; possible D gene TRBD1, 5 bases. V lost 1 base and J lost 3, with 15 bases in between. This CDR3 spans 16 amino acids. Germline V gene sequence: CDR1 LNHNV, CDR2 YYDKDF (reference sequence). This CDR3 reads CATSRGGVGRDTEAFF. CDR3 bases: TGTGCCACCAGCAGAGGAGGGGTGGGGAGGGACACTGAAGCTTTCTTT.